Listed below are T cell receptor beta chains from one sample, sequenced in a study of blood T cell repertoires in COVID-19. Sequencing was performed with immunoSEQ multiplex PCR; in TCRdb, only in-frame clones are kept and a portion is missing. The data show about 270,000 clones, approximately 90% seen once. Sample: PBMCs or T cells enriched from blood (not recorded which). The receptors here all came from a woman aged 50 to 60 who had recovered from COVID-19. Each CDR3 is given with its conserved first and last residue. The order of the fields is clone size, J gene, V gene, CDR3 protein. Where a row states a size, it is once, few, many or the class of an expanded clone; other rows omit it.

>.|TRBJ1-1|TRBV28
CASSPIGRAFF
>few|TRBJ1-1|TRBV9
CASSSRDSTTEAFF
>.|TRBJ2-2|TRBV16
CASSQSGDGELFF
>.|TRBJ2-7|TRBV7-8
CASSLGGGRGDEQYF
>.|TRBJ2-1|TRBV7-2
CASRTGTSSYNEQFF
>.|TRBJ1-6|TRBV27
CASSSDRQGVSYNSPLHF
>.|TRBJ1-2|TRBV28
CASRQTGQGNYGYTF
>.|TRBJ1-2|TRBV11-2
CASSLTGANYGYTF
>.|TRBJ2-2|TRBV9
CASSVNGNTGELFF
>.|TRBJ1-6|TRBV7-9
CASSTGGGGYISSPLHF
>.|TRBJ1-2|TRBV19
CASSIDLSYGYTF
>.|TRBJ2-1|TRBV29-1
CSVVAGGPWNEQFF
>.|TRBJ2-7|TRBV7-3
CASSLNGLAGDEQYF
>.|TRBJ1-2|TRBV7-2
CASSLVGTGVKNGYTF
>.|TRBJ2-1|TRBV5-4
CASSLSPSGSSYNEQFF
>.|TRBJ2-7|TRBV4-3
CASSRDSAYEQYF
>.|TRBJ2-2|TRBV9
CASSVEARGRAGTGELFF
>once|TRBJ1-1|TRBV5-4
CASSSYSTMNTEAFF
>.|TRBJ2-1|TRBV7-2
CASSSDRGSYNEQFF
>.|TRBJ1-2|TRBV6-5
CASTPAQGSYGYTF
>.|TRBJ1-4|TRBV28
CASSPTDRNNEKLFF
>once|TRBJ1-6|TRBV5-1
CASSLQYNSPLHF
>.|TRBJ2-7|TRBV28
CASSFPSGTRREQYF
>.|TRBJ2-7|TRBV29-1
CSVSGLAGESRSYEQYF
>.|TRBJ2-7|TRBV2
CASRGRNEQYF
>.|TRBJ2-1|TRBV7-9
CASSSDVAVGEQFF
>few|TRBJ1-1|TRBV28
CASSRRGGGAVEAFF
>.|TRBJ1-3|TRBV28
CASRSRVHSGNTIYF
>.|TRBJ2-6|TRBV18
CASSQVGGLSSGANVLTF
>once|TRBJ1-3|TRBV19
CASSSTASGNTIYF
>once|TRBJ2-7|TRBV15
CATKGPRDYEQYF
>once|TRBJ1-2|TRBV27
CASSPWGGRSYGYTF
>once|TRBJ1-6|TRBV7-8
CASSPRTGDNSPLHF
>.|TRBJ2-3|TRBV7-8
CASSLIETGDTQYF
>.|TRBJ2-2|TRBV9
CASSVEATVLTGELFF
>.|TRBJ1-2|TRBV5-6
CASSADGQVNYGYTF
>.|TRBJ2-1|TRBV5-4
CASSGGTSGSRHEQFF
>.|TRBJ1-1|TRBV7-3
CASSLMPQVTEAFF
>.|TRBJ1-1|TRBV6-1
CASSEGTVNTEAFF
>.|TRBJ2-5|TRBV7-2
CASSSQETQYF
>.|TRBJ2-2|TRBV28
CASKNSGMNTGELFF
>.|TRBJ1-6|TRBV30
CAWRGQPNSPLHF
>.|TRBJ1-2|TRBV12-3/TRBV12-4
CASRRGSYGYTF
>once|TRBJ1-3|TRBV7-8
CASSFRQEAGNTIYF
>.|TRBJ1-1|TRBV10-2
CASSDGGLGFSEAFF
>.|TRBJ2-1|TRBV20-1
CSASGQGNSNEQFF
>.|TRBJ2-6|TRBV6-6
CASSPGQGVVGANVLTF